Below, 4 T cell receptor beta chains from the same sample are listed, as sequenced in a study of shared clonotypes between healthy human individuals. The naive CD8 fraction comprised CD45RO-negative cells positively selected for CCR7 and excluded terminally differentiated effector memory CD45RA+ cells. Generated by immunoSEQ multiplex PCR, the TCRdb table keeps only in-frame clones and is missing some. The table lists roughly 2,000,000 clones, approximately 92% of them singletons. Material: naive CD8+ T cells from PBMCs. The receptor source for this set is a young man in good health. Some clones in this sample may be carry-over from other donors' samples.

The chain uses TRBV4-1 and TRBJ2-3, with 9 bases matching TRBD2. CDR3 size: 16 residues. Germline loops: CDR1 MGHRA, CDR2 YSYEKL. The ends lost 4 bases at V and 2 bases at J; junction bases unmatched: 7. The CDR3 region has the DNA TGCGCCAGCAGCCCTCAGACTAGCGGATACACAGATACGCAGTATTTT. It yields the protein CASSPQTSGYTDTQYF.

The CDR3, as DNA: TGTGCCAGCAGTTCCTCCCCCGATAATCCGAGGTATCCCCAGCATTTT. Translation gives CASSSSPDNPRYPQHF. The V and J genes are TRBV28 and TRBJ1-5; D call uncertain. CDR3 size: 16 residues. V lost 4 bases and J lost 10, with 23 bases in between. Germline V gene sequence: CDR1 MDHEN, CDR2 SYDVKM.

The chain uses TRBV18 and TRBJ2-1; D not resolved. Germline assignment: CDR1 KGHSH and CDR2 LQKENI. CDR3 length equals 16 residues. V lost 2 bases, J lost 4 bases, and 15 bases lay in between. The CDR3 sequence is CASSPGLGTGYNEQFF. The DNA for the CDR3 is TGTGCCAGCTCACCAGGCTTGGGAACCGGGTACAATGAGCAGTTCTTC.

This clone was seen once. The V call is TRBV11-2, the J call TRBJ1-4; 8 nucleotides agree with TRBD1. This CDR3 contains 13 residues. The V and J ends lost 9 bases and 8 bases, in that order; junction bases with no gene match: 8. Germline CDR1 reads SGHAT; CDR2 reads FQNNGV. CDR3 in DNA: TGTGCCAGGGATACAGGGGGGCGGGAAAAACTGTTTTTT. It translates to CARDTGGREKLFF.